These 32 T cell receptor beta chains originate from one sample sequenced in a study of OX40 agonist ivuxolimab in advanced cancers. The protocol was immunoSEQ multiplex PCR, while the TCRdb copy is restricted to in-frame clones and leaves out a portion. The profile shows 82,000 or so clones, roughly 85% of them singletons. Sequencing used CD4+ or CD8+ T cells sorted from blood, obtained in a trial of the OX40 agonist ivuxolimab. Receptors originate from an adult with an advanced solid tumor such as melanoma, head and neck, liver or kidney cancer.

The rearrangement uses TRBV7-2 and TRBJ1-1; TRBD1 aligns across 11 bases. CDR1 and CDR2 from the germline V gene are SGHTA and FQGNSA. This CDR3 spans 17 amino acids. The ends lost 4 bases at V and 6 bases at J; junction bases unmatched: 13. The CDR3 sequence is CASSSGFGQGAGAEAFF. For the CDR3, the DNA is TGTGCCAGCAGCTCGGGATTTGGACAGGGGGCGGGAGCTGAAGCTTTCTTT.

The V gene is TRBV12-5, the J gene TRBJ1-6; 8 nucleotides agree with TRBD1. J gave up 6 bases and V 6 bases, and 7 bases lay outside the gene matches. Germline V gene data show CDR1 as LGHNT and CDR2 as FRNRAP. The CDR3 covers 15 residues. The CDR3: CASGPGTGLNSPLHF. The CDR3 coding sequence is TGTGCTAGTGGCCCCGGGACAGGACTTAATTCACCCCTCCACTTT.

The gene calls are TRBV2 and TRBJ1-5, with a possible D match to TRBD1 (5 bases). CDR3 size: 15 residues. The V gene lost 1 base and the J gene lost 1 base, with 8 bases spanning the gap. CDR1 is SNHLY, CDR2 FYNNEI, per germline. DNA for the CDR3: TGTGCCAGCAGTGAAGGGGGGGAGAGCAATCAGCCCCAGCATTTT. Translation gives CASSEGGESNQPQHF. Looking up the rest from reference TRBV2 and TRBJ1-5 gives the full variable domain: EPEVTQTPSHQVTQMGQEVILRCVPISNHLYFYWYRQILGQKVEFLVSFYNNEISEKSEIFDDQFSVERPDGSNFTLKIRSTKLEDSAMYFCASSEGGESNQPQHFGDGTRLSIL.

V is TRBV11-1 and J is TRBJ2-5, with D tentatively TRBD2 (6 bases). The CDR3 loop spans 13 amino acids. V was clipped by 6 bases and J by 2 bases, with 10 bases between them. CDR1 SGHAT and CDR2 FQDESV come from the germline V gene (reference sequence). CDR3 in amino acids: CASRSGAQETQYF. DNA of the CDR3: TGTGCCAGCAGGTCGGGAGCGCAAGAGACCCAGTACTTC.

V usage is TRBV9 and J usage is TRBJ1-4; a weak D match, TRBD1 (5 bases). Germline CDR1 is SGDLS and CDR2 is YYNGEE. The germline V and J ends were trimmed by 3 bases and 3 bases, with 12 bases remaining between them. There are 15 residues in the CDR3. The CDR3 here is CASSAGRGPNEKLFF. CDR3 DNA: TGTGCCAGCAGCGCCGGGAGGGGCCCTAATGAAAAACTGTTTTTT.

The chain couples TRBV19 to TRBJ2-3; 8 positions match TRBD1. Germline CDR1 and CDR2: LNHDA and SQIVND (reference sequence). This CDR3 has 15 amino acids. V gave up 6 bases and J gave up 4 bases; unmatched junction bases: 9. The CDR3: CASRTGEVRADTQYF. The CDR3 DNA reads TGTGCCAGTAGGACAGGGGAGGTGAGGGCAGATACGCAGTATTTT.

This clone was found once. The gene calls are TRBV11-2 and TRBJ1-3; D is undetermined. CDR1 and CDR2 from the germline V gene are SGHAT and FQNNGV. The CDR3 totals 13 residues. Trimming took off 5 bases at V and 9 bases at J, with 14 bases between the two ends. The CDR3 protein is CASSPTDDVTIYF. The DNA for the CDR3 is TGTGCCAGCAGCCCAACCGACGACGTCACCATATATTTT.

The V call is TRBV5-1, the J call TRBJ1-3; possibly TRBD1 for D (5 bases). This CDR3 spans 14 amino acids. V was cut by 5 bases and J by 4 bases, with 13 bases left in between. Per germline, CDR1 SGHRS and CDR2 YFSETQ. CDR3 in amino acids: CASRIQGSGNTIYF. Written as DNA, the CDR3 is TGCGCCAGCAGGATCCAGGGTTCCGGAAACACCATATATTTT.

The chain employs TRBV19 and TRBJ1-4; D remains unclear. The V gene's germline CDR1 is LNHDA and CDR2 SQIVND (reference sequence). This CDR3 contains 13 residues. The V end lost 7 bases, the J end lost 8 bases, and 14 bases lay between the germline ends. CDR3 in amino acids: CASNMRETEKLFF. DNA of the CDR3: TGTGCCAGTAACATGAGGGAAACAGAAAAACTGTTTTTT.

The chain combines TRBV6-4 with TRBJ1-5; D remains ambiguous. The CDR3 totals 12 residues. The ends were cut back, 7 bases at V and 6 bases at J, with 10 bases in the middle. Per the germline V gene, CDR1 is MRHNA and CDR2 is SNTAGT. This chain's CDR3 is CASKSQPQPQHF. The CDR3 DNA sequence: TGTGCCAGCAAATCCCAACCTCAGCCCCAGCATTTT.

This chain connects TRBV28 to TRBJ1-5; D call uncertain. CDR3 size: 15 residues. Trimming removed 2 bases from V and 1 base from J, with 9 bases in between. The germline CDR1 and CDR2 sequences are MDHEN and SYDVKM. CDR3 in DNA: TGTGCCAGCAGTTTAGCTAGATGGAGCAATCAGCCCCAGCATTTT. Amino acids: CASSLARWSNQPQHF.

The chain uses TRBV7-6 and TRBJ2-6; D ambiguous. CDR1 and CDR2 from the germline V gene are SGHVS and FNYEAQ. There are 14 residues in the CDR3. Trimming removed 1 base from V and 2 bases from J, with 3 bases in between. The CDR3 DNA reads TGTGCCAGCAGCTTAGAACCTGGGGCCAACGTCCTGACTTTC. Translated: CASSLEPGANVLTF.

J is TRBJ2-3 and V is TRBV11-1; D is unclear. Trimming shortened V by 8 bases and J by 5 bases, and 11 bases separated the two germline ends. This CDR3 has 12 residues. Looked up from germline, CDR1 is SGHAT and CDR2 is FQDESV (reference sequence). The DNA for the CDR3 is TGTGCCAGCTCGCAGGTGGGAGATACGCAGTATTTT. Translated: CASSQVGDTQYF. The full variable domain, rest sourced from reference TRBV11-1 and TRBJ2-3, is EAEVAQSPRYKITEKSQAVAFWCDPISGHATLYWYRQILGQGPELLVQFQDESVVDDSQLPKDRFSAERLKGVDSTLKIQPAELGDSAMYLCASSQVGDTQYFGPGTRLTVL.

This CDR3 reads CASSLGQTTGELFF. CDR3 sequence (DNA): TGTGCCAGCAGCTTAGGACAGACCACCGGGGAGCTGTTTTTT. The V and J genes are TRBV5-8 and TRBJ2-2, with D possibly TRBD1 on 6 matching bases. The V end lost 2 bases, the J end lost 4 bases, and 9 bases lay between the germline ends. This CDR3 has 14 residues. Germline loops: CDR1 SGHTS, CDR2 YDEGEE.

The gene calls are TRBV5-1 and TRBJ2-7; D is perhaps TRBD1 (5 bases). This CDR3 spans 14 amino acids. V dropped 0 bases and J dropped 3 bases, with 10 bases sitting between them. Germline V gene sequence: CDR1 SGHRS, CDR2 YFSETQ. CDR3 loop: CASSLEGQNYEQYF. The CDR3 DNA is TGCGCCAGCAGCTTGGAGGGGCAGAACTACGAGCAGTACTTC.

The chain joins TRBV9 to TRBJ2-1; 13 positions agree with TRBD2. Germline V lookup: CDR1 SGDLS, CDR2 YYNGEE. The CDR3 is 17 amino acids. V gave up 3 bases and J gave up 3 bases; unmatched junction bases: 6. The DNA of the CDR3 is TGTGCCAGCAGCGGAGAGGGACTAGCGGGGCTCTACAATGAGCAGTTCTTC. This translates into CASSGEGLAGLYNEQFF.

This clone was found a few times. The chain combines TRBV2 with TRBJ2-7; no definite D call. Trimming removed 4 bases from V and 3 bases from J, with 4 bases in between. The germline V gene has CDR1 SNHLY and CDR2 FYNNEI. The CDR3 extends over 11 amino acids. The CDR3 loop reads CASSGGYEQYF. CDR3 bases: TGTGCCAGCAGTGGCGGCTACGAGCAGTACTTC.

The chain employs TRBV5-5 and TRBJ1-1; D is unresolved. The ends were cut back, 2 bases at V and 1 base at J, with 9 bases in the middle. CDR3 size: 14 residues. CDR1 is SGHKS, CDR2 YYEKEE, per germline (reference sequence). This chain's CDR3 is CASSFGPANTEAFF. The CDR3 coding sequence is TGTGCCAGCAGCTTCGGGCCGGCGAACACTGAAGCTTTCTTT.

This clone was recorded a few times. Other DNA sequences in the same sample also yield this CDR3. In DNA form, the CDR3 reads TGTGCCAGCAGCCAAGATCGGGCGGGGTCACCCCTCCACTTT. Translating it yields CASSQDRAGSPLHF. The V and J genes are TRBV4-2 and TRBJ1-6; no clear D. CDR3 length: 14 residues. The V end was cut by 0 bases, the J end by 10 bases, with 10 bases between. Germline CDR1 and CDR2: LGHNA and YNFKEQ.

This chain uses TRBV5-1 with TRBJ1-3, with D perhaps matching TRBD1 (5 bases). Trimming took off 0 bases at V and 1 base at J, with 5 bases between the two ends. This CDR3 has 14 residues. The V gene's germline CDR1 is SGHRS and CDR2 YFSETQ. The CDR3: CASSLDRSGNTIYF. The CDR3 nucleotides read TGCGCCAGCAGCTTGGACAGGTCTGGAAACACCATATATTTT. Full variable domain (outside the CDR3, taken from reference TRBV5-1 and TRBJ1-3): KAGVTQTPRYLIKTRGQQVTLSCSPISGHRSVSWYQQTPGQGLQFLFEYFSETQRNKGNFPGRFSGRQFSNSRSEMNVSTLELGDSALYLCASSLDRSGNTIYFGEGSWLTVV.

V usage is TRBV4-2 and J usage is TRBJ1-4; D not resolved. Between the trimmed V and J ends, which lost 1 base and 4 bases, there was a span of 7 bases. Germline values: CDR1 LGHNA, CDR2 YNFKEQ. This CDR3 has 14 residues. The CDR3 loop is CASSQGFVNEKLFF. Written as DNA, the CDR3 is TGTGCCAGCAGCCAAGGCTTCGTTAATGAAAAACTGTTTTTT.

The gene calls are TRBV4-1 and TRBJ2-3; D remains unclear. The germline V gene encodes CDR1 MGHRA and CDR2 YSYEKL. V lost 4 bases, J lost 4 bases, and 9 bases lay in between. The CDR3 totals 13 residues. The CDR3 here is CASSPSPSDTQYF. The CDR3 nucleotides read TGCGCCAGCAGCCCTTCCCCGTCAGATACGCAGTATTTT.

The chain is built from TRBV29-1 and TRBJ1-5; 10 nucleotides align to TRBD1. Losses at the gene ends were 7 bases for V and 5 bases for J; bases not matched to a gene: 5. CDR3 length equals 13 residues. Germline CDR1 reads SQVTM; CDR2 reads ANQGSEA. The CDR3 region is CSGGQGEDQPQHF. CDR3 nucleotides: TGCAGCGGAGGACAGGGGGAGGATCAGCCCCAGCATTTT.

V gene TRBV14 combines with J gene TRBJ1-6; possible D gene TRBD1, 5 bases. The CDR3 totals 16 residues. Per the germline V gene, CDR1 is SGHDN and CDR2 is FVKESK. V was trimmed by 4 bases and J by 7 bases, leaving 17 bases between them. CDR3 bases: TGTGCCAGCAGCCGGTTGGGGGGGGGAATAAATTCACCCCTCCACTTT. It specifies CASSRLGGGINSPLHF. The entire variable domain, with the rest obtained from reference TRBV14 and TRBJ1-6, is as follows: EAGVTQFPSHSVIEKGQTVTLRCDPISGHDNLYWYRRVMGKEIKFLLHFVKESKQDESGMPNNRFLAERTGGTYSTLKVQPAELEDSGVYFCASSRLGGGINSPLHFGNGTRLTVT.

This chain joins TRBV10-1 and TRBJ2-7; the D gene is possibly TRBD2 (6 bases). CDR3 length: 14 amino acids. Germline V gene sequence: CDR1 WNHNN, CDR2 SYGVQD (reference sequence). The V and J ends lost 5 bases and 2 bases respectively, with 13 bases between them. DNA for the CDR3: TGCGCCAGCAGTTTGGCGGCGGGGCCCTACGAGCAGTACTTC. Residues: CASSLAAGPYEQYF.

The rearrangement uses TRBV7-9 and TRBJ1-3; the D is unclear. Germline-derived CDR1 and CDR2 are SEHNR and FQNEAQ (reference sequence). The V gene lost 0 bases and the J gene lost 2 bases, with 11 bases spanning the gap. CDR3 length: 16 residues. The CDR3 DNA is TGTGCCAGCAGCTTAGCCGCCGGTCAGCCTGGAAACACCATATATTTT. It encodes CASSLAAGQPGNTIYF.

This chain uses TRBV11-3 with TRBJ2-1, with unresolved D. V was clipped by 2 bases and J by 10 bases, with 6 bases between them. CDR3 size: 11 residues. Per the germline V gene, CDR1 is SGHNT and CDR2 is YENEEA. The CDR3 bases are TGTGCCAGCAGCTTATCCGGGGAGCAGTTCTTC. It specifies CASSLSGEQFF.

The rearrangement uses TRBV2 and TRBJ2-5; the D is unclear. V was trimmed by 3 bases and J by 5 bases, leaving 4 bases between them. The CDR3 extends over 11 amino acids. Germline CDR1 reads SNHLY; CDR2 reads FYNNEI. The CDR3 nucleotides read TGTGCCAGCAGTGATTACGAGACCCAGTACTTC. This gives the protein CASSDYETQYF.

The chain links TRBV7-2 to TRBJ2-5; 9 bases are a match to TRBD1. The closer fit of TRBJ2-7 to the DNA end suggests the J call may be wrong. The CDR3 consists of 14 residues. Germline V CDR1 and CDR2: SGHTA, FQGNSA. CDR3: CASSQPTGGGEQYF. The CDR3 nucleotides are TGTGCCAGCAGCCAACCGACAGGGGGAGGCGAGCAGTACTTC.

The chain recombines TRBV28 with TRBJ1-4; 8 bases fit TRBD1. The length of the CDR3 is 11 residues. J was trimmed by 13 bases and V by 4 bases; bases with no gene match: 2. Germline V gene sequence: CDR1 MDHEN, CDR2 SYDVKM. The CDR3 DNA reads TGTGCCAGCAGTTCCGACAGGGGACTGTTTTTT. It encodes CASSSDRGLFF.

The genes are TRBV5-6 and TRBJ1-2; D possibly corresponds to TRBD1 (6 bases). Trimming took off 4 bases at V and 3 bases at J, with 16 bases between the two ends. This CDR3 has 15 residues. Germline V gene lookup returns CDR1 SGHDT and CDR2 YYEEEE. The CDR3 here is CASSRAGRGDYGYTF. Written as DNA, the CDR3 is TGTGCCAGCAGCCGGGCGGGGAGGGGGGACTATGGCTACACCTTC.

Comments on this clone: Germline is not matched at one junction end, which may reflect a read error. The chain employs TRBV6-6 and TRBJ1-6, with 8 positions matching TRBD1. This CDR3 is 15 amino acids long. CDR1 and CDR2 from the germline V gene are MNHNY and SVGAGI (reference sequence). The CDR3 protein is CARSYTGGSGSPLHF. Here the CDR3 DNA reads TGTGCCCGCAGTTACACAGGGGGGTCGGGCTCACCCCTCCACTTT.